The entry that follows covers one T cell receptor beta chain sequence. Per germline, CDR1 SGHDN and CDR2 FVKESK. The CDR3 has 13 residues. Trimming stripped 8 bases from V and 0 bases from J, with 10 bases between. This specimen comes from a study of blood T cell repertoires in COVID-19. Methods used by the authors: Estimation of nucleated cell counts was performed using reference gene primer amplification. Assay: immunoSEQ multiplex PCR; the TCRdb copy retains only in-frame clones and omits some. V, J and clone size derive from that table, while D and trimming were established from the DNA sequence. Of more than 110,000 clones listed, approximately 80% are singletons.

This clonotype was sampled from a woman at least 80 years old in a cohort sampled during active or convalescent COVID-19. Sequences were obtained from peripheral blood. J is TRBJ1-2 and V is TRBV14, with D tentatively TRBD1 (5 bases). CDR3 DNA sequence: TGTGCCAGCCGTATGACAGCTAACTATGGCTACACCTTC. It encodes CASRMTANYGYTF.